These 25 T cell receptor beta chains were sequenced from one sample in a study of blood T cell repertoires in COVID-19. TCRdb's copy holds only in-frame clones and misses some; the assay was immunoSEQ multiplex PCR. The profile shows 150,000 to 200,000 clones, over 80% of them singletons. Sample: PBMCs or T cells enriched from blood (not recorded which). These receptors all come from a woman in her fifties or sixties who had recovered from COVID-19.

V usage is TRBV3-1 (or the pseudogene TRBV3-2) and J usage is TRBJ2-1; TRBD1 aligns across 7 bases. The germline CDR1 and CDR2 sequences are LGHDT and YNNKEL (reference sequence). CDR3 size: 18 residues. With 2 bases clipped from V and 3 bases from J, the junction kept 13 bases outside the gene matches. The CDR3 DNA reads TGTGCCAGCAGCCAACAAACCGGACGGAGACAGGGCTACAATGAGCAGTTCTTC. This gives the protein CASSQQTGRRQGYNEQFF.

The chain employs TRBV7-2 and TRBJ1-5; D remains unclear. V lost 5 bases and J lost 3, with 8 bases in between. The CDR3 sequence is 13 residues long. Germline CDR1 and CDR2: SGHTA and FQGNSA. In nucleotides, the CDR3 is TGTGCCAGCAGCGGGCAGGTCAATCAGCCCCAGCATTTT. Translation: CASSGQVNQPQHF.

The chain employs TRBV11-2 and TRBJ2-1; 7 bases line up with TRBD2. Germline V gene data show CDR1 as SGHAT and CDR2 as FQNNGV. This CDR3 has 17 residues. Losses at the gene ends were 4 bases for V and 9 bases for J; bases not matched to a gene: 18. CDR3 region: CASSSLGPQAGFGEQFF. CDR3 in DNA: TGTGCCAGCAGCTCCCTCGGGCCCCAAGCGGGATTCGGTGAGCAGTTCTTC.

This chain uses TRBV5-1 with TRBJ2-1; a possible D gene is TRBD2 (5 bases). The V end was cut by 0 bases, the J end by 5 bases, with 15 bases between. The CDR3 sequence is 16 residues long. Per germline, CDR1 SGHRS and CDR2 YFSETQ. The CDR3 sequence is CASSLALSYGNNEQFF. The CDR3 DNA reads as TGCGCCAGCAGCTTGGCCTTGAGCTACGGGAACAATGAGCAGTTCTTC.

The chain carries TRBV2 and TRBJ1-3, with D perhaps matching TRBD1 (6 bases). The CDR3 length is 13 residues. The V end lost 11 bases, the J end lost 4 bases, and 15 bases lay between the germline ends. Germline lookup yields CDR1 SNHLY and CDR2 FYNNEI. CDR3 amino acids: CAARTGKGNTIYF. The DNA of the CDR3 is TGTGCCGCCAGAACAGGGAAAGGAAACACCATATATTTT. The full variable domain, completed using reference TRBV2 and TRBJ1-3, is EPEVTQTPSHQVTQMGQEVILRCVPISNHLYFYWYRQILGQKVEFLVSFYNNEISEKSEIFDDQFSVERPDGSNFTLKIRSTKLEDSAMYFCAARTGKGNTIYFGEGSWLTVV.

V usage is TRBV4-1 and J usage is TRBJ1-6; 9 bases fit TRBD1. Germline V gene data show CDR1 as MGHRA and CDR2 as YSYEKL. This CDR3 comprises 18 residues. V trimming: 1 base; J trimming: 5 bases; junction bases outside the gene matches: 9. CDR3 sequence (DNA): TGCGCCAGCAGCCAAGCCTTAACAGGGGGCGCGGATAATTCACCCCTCCACTTT. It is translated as CASSQALTGGADNSPLHF.

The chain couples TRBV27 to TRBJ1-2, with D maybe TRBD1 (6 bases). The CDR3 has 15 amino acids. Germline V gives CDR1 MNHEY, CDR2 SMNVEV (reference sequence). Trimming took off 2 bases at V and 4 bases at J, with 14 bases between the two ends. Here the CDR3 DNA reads TGTGCCAGCAGTTTAGGCCCAGGGGCGATCTATGGCTACACCTTC. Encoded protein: CASSLGPGAIYGYTF.

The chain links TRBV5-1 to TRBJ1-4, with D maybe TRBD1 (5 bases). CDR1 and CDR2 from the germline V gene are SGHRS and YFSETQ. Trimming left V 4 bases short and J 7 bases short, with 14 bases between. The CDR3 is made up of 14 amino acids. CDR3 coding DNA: TGCGCCAGCAGCGTGGGGGATGGGAGTGAAAAACTGTTTTTT. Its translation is CASSVGDGSEKLFF.

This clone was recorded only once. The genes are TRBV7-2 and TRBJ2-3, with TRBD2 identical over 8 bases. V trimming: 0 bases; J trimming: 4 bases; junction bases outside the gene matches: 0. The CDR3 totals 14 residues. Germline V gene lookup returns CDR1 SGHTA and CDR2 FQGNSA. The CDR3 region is CASSLASGADTQYF. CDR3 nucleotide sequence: TGTGCCAGCAGCTTAGCTAGCGGGGCAGATACGCAGTATTTT.

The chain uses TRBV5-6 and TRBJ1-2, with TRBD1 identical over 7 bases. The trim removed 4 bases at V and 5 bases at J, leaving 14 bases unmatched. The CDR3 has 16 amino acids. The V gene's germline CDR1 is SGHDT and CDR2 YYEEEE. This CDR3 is CASSPGKDRTWYGYTF. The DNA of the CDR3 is TGTGCCAGCAGCCCGGGGAAGGACAGGACTTGGTATGGCTACACCTTC.

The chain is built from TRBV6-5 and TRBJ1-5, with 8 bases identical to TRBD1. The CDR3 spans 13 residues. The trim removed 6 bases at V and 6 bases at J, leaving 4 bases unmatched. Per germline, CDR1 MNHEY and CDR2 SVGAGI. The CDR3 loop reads CASSQQGGQPQHF. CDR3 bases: TGTGCCAGCAGCCAACAGGGGGGTCAGCCCCAGCATTTT.

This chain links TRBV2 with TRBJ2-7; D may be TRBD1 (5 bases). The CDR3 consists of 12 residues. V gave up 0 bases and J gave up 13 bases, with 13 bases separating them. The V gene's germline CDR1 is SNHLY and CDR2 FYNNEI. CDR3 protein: CASSEAGPGLYF. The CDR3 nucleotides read TGTGCCAGCAGTGAAGCTGGGCCAGGGTTATACTTC.

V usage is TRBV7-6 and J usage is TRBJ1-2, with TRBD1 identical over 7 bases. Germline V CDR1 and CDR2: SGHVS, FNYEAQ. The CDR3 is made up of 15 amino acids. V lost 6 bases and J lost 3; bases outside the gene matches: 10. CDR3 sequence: CASSRRGRKYYGYTF. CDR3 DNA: TGTGCCAGCAGTAGGAGGGGGCGAAAATACTATGGCTACACCTTC.

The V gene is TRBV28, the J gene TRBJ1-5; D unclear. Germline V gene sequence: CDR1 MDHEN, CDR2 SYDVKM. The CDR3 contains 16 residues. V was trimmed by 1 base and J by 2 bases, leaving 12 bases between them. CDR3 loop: CASSLLGGLGNQPQHF. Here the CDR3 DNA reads TGTGCCAGCAGTTTATTAGGCGGTCTCGGCAATCAGCCCCAGCATTTT.

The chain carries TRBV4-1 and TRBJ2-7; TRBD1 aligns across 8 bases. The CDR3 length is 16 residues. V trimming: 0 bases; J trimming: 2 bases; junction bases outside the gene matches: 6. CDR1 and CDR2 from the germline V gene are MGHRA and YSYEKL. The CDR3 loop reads CASSQEGQVSTYEQYF. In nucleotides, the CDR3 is TGCGCCAGCAGCCAAGAGGGACAGGTCTCTACCTACGAGCAGTACTTC.

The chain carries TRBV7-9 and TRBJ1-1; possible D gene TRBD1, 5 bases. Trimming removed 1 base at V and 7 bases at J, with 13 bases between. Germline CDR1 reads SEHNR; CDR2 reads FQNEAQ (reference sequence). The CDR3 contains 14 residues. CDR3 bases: TGTGCCAGCAGCTTAGTTTCAGGGATTCTTGAAGCTTTCTTT. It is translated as CASSLVSGILEAFF.

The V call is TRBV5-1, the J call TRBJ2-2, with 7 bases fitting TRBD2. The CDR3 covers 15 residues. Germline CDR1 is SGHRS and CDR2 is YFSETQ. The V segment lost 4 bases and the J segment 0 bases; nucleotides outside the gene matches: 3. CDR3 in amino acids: CASSTGTTNTGELFF. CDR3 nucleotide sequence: TGCGCCAGCAGCACCGGGACTACGAACACCGGGGAGCTGTTTTTT.

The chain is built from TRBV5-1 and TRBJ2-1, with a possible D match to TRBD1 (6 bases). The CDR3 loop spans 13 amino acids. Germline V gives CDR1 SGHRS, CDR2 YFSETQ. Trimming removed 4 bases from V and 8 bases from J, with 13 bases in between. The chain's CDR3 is CASSPTGADEQFF. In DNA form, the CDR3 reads TGCGCCAGCAGCCCGACAGGAGCGGATGAGCAGTTCTTC.

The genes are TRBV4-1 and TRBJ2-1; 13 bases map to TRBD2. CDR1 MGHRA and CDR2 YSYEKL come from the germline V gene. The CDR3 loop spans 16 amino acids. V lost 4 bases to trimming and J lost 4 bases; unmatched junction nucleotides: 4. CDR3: CASSPGTSGAYNEQFF. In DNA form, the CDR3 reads TGCGCCAGCAGCCCAGGGACTAGCGGGGCGTACAATGAGCAGTTCTTC.

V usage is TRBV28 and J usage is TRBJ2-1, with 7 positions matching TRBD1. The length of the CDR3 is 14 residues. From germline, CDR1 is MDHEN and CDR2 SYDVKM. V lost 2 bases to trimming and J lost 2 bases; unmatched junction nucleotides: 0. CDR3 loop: CASSLGTAYNEQFF. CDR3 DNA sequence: TGTGCCAGCAGTTTAGGGACAGCCTACAATGAGCAGTTCTTC.

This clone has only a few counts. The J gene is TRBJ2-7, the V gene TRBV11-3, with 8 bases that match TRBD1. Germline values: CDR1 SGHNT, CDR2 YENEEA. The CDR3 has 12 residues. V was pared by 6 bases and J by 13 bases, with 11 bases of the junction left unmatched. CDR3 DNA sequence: TGTGCCAGCAGTCAAACAGGGGGACCTTTTTACTTC. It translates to CASSQTGGPFYF.

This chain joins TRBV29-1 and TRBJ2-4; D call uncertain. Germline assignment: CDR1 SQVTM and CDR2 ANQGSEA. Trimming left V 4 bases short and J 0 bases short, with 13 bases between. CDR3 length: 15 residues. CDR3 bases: TGCAGCGTTGTCGTGTTCAGTCGAGCCAAAAACATTCAGTACTTC. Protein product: CSVVVFSRAKNIQYF.

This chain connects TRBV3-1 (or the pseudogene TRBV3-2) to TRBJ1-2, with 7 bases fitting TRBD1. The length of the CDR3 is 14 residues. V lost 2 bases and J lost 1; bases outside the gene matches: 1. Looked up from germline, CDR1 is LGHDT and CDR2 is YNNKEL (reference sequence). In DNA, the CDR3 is TGTGCCAGCAGCCAACAGGGGGTTAACTATGGCTACACCTTC. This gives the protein CASSQQGVNYGYTF.

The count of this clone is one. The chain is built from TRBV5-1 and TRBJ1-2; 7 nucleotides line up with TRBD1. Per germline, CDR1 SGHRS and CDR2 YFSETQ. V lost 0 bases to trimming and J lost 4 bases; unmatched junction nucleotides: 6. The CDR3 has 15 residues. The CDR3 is CASSLVPGGVYGYTF. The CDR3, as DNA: TGCGCCAGCAGCTTGGTGCCAGGGGGAGTCTATGGCTACACCTTC.

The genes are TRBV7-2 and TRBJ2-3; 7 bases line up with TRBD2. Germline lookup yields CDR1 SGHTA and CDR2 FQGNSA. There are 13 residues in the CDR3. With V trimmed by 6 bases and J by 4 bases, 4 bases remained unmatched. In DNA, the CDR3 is TGTGCCAGCAGTCTAGCGGTCCCAGATACGCAGTATTTT. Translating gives CASSLAVPDTQYF.